This T cell receptor beta chain was retrieved from a study of shared clonotypes between healthy human individuals. The overall study: A couple of female and a few male donors aged 18 to 49 were enrolled.

Regarding this clone: What it binds is not known.

TCRdb's copy holds only in-frame clones and misses some; the assay was immunoSEQ multiplex PCR. Here the sample spans around 2,000,000 clones, 90% to 95% being singletons. Adult Caucasians living in Nashville, Tennessee made up all of the donors. Study-wide points: Limitation of the genetic and exposure-history diversity represented came from the few donors. Compared with clonotypes that all four donors shared, non-shared clonotypes had lower generation probabilities.

CDR3 length: 14 amino acids. V was pared by 4 bases and J by 0 bases, with 9 bases between. Per germline, CDR1 MGHDK and CDR2 SYGVNS. The gene calls are TRBV25-1 and TRBJ1-2; tentative D call: TRBD1 (6 bases). Sample: naive CD4+ T cells sorted from blood. Subset indicated: CD45RA+ positively selected. This clonotype was obtained from a man between 18 and 29 years old in good health. The CDR3 loop is CASSGTVPNYGYTF. CDR3 DNA sequence: TGTGCCAGCAGTGGGACAGTTCCTAACTATGGCTACACCTTC.